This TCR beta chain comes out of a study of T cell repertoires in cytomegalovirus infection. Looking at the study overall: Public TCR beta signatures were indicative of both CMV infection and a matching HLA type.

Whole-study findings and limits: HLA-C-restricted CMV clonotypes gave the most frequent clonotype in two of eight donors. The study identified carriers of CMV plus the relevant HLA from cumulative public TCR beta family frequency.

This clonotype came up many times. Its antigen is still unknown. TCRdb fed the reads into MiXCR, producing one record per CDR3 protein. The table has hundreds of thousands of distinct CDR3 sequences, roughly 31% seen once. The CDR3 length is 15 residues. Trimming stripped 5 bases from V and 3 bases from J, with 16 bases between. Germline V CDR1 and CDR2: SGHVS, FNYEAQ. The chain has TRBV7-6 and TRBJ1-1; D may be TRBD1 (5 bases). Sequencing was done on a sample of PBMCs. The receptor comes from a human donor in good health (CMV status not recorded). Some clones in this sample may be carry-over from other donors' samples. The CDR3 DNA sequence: TGTGCCAGCAGCCCCCAACCGGGACGGGACACTGAAGCTTTCTTT. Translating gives CASSPQPGRDTEAFF.